These T cell receptor beta chains were read from a single sample in a study of T cell responses to AZD1222 COVID-19 vaccine. Sequencing used immunoSEQ multiplex PCR; TCRdb keeps in-frame clones, though not all of them. Among roughly 150,000 clones listed, approximately 93% were seen once. Sequencing was performed on peripheral blood, taken 28 days after the second AZD1222 dose. Source of these receptors: an adult who received the AZD1222 COVID-19 vaccine. Both conserved end residues are part of each CDR3. The D gene is left open where the match is weak. The size of a clone is reported for some rows only, either as once, few or many, or as a class for expanded clones.

TRBJ2-7 TRBD1 TRBV4-3 19 once TGCGCCAGCAGCCAAGATTGGGGGACAGGGGGCGCCAACGCCTACGAGCAGTACTTC CASSQDWGTGGANAYEQYF
TRBJ2-4 TRBD2 TRBV7-2 16 once TGTGCCAGCAGCCTCCCTTTTCGGGGGGACGAAAACATTCAGTACTTC CASSLPFRGDENIQYF
TRBJ1-4 . TRBV12-3/TRBV12-4 13 once TGTGCCAGTCGGAGGGGTTATAATGAAAAACTGTTTTTT CASRRGYNEKLFF
TRBJ2-1 . TRBV5-1 17 . TGCGCCAGCAGCTTGTTCCCGACTAGTGGATCCCACAATGAGCAGTTCTTC CASSLFPTSGSHNEQFF
TRBJ1-6 . TRBV7-2 16 . TGTGCCAGCAGCTCCGAACCACGGGGGCGCAATTCACCCCTCCACTTT CASSSEPRGRNSPLHF
TRBJ2-1 TRBD2 TRBV28 20 . TGTGCCAGCAGTCAATTTTCCGGGACTAGCGGGACCTCCGCCTCCAATGAGCAGTTCTTC CASSQFSGTSGTSASNEQFF
TRBJ1-2 . TRBV6-5 13 few TGTGCCAGCAGCGAGACAGAACTCTATGGCTACACCTTC CASSETELYGYTF
TRBJ1-1 . TRBV19 12 . TGTGCCAGTAGTATAGCTCGGAGTGAAGCTTTCTTT CASSIARSEAFF
TRBJ2-1 TRBD2 TRBV9 14 . TGTGCCAGCAGCGTAAGCGGGAACTACAATGAGCAGTTCTTC CASSVSGNYNEQFF
TRBJ2-1 . TRBV2 11 . TGTGCCAGCAGTGTCATAGATGAGCAGTTCTTC CASSVIDEQFF
TRBJ2-7 TRBD2 TRBV28 17 . TGTGCCAGCAGTTTCGGGCGGGAGGGCCTCGTTATTTACGAGCAGTACTTC CASSFGREGLVIYEQYF
TRBJ1-5 . TRBV28 14 . TGTGCCAGCAGTTCCAGGGTTGAGAATCAGCCCCAGCATTTT CASSSRVENQPQHF
TRBJ2-5 . TRBV12-5 15 . TGTGCTAGTGGTTTCGGCAGACGATTAGGGGTGGCCCAGTACTTC CASGFGRRLGVAQYF
TRBJ2-7 TRBD1 TRBV19 15 . TGTGCCAGTAGTCCGACAGGGATTGTCTCCTACGAGCAGTACTTC CASSPTGIVSYEQYF
TRBJ2-5 TRBD2 TRBV29-1 15 . TGCAGCGTTGAAGAGGGTAGCGGGGGGCAAGAGACCCAGTACTTC CSVEEGSGGQETQYF
TRBJ2-1 TRBD2 TRBV3-1/TRBV3-2 16 . TGTGCCAGCAGCCAAGATCTCGGTAGCGGGAACAATGAGCAGTTCTTC CASSQDLGSGNNEQFF
TRBJ1-3 TRBD1 TRBV12-3/TRBV12-4 13 . TGTGCCAGCAGGCGGGACAGGGGGCACACCATATATTTT CASRRDRGHTIYF
TRBJ1-3 . TRBV15 16 . TGTGCCACCAGCAGAGATCTCTCGGTATCTGGAAACACCATATATTTT CATSRDLSVSGNTIYF
TRBJ2-7 . TRBV10-1 15 . TGCGCCAGCAGTGAGTCGTCGGGGAAGCCCTACGAGCAGTACTTC CASSESSGKPYEQYF
TRBJ1-1 TRBD1 TRBV15 18 . TGTGCCACCAGCACTCCAAAAGGGACAGGGGGCGCGGACACTGAAGCTTTCTTT CATSTPKGTGGADTEAFF
TRBJ1-1 . TRBV29-1 12 . TGCAGCGTTGATTTTGGTACAGGGGAAGCTTTCTTT CSVDFGTGEAFF
TRBJ2-4 TRBD1 TRBV7-9 14 . TGTGCCAGCAGCCCCCAGACAGGGTTGGACATTCAGTACTTC CASSPQTGLDIQYF
TRBJ2-1 . TRBV3-1/TRBV3-2 13 . TGTGCCAGCAGCCCAGCCAGGGGCGGTGAGCAGTTCTTC CASSPARGGEQFF
TRBJ1-5 . TRBV3-1/TRBV3-2 15 . TGTGCCAGCAGCCAAGGGAGGGGGGCGAATCAGCCCCAGCATTTT CASSQGRGANQPQHF
TRBJ1-4 TRBD1 TRBV29-1 15 . TGCAGCGGGCGGACAGGGCGGACACTTAATGAAAAACTGTTTTTT CSGRTGRTLNEKLFF
TRBJ2-7 TRBD2 TRBV6-5 16 . TGTGCCAGCAGTTCCGGACTAGCGCAAAGCTCCTACGAGCAGTACTTC CASSSGLAQSSYEQYF
TRBJ2-1 TRBD2 TRBV7-2 17 . TGTGCCAGCATCTTGGGGGGACTACCACACTATTCGAATGAGCAGTTCTTC CASILGGLPHYSNEQFF
TRBJ2-5 TRBD1 TRBV28 15 few TGTGCCAGCAGTCCTGCCGGGACAGGGGTCGAGACCCAGTACTTC CASSPAGTGVETQYF
TRBJ1-2 . TRBV7-9 14 . TGTGCCAGCAGCCCCGGGAGGACCCCCTATGGCTACACCTTC CASSPGRTPYGYTF
TRBJ1-3 TRBD1 TRBV5-4 15 . TGTGCCAGCAGCCAAGACAGGGTAACTGGAAACACCATATATTTT CASSQDRVTGNTIYF
TRBJ1-5 TRBD1 TRBV14 18 . TGTGCCAGCAGCTCCCAGGACAGGGTACCCTTTAGCAATCAGCCCCAGCATTTT CASSSQDRVPFSNQPQHF
TRBJ2-1 . TRBV3-1/TRBV3-2 17 . TGTGCCAGCAGCGACCTGAGAGTTACAGGGGAGGACAATGAGCAGTTCTTC CASSDLRVTGEDNEQFF
TRBJ2-7 . TRBV6-5 13 . TGTGCCAGCAGTATGGCCGGCTCCTACGAGCAGTACTTC CASSMAGSYEQYF
TRBJ2-1 TRBD2 TRBV15 19 . TGTGCCACCAGCAGAGATCAACTAGCGGAAACGAGCTCCTACAATGAGCAGTTCTTC CATSRDQLAETSSYNEQFF
TRBJ1-1 . TRBV6-4 13 . TGTGCCAGCAGTGTTGGGAGTAACACTGAAGCTTTCTTT CASSVGSNTEAFF
TRBJ1-5 . TRBV7-9 15 . TGTGCCAGCAGCTTAGCGGTGGGGGGCGGTCAGCCCCAGCATTTT CASSLAVGGGQPQHF
TRBJ1-5 . TRBV7-9 13 . TGTGCCAGCAGCGCCAGGGACGGGCAGCCCCAGCATTTT CASSARDGQPQHF
TRBJ2-7 . TRBV3-1/TRBV3-2 13 . TGTGCCAGCAGCCAAGATTCTGGCTACGAGCAGTACTTC CASSQDSGYEQYF
TRBJ2-3 . TRBV29-1 13 . TGCAGCGTGGATAGCCCTAGCACAGATACGCAGTGTTTT CSVDSPSTDTQCF
TRBJ1-2 TRBD1 TRBV19 13 . TGTGCCAGCAGGAACAGGGGAGATTATGGCTACACCTTC CASRNRGDYGYTF